Below, 18 T cell receptor beta chains from the same sample are listed, as sequenced in a study of blood T cell repertoires in COVID-19. The assay was immunoSEQ multiplex PCR, and TCRdb's table has in-frame clones only and misses some. The repertoire includes more than 150,000 clones, roughly four fifths of them detected once, and around 12% sits in the top ten. Sequences were obtained from peripheral blood. The source of these receptors is a woman of 80 years or more with COVID-19, enrolled during active disease.

This clone was found once. The chain is built from TRBV9 and TRBJ2-7; 8 bases are a match to TRBD2. The V segment lost 1 base and the J segment 2 bases; nucleotides outside the gene matches: 2. The CDR3 has 14 residues. Germline V gene lookup returns CDR1 SGDLS and CDR2 YYNGEE. The CDR3 coding sequence is TGTGCCAGCAGCGTATCGGGACTAGCCTACGAGCAGTACTTC. It encodes CASSVSGLAYEQYF.

The rearrangement uses TRBV7-9 and TRBJ1-1; no firm D call. CDR3 size: 16 residues. Trimming removed 1 base at V and 1 base at J, with 13 bases between. Germline V gives CDR1 SEHNR, CDR2 FQNEAQ (reference sequence). This chain's CDR3 is CASSLVSVRGNTEAFF. The CDR3 DNA reads as TGTGCCAGCAGCTTAGTCTCGGTTCGGGGGAACACTGAAGCTTTCTTT.

The V gene is TRBV6-5, the J gene TRBJ1-2; D gene unclear. Per the germline V gene, CDR1 is MNHEY and CDR2 is SVGAGI. This CDR3 comprises 11 residues. V lost 6 bases and J lost 7, with 9 bases in between. The CDR3 DNA reads as TGTGCCAGCAGAAACACGGGTGGCTACACCTTC. Translating gives CASRNTGGYTF.

The chain combines TRBV4-1 with TRBJ1-2; maybe TRBD1 (6 bases). V was pared by 3 bases and J by 2 bases, with 16 bases between. CDR1 MGHRA and CDR2 YSYEKL come from the germline V gene. The CDR3 has 16 residues. The CDR3 is CASSQAGTLLNYGYTF. The CDR3 nucleotides read TGCGCCAGCAGCCAGGCCGGGACACTATTGAACTATGGCTACACCTTC.

The chain combines TRBV6-5 with TRBJ1-6; D remains unclear. CDR3 length: 12 amino acids. With 8 bases removed from V and 9 bases from J, the gap between germline ends came to 11 bases. In germline, CDR1 is MNHEY, CDR2 SVGAGI. CDR3 residues: CASDINFSPLHF. The CDR3 DNA sequence: TGTGCCAGCGACATCAACTTTTCACCCCTCCACTTT.

This chain joins TRBV7-2 and TRBJ1-2, with D tentatively TRBD1 (5 bases). There are 12 residues in the CDR3. Germline V gene sequence: CDR1 SGHTA, CDR2 FQGNSA. V lost 5 bases to trimming and J lost 6 bases, with 10 bases between them. CDR3 sequence reads: CASSPGQHGYTF. CDR3 bases: TGTGCCAGCAGCCCCGGACAACATGGCTACACCTTC.

The V and J genes are TRBV5-1 and TRBJ2-5; D is unclear. V lost 7 bases and J lost 0, with 10 bases in between. The CDR3 spans 13 residues. Germline assignment: CDR1 SGHRS and CDR2 YFSETQ. This CDR3 is CASAETNQETQYF. The CDR3 coding sequence is TGCGCCAGCGCTGAAACAAACCAAGAGACCCAGTACTTC.

V is TRBV19 and J is TRBJ1-2; weak D call: TRBD1 (6 bases). The CDR3 loop spans 13 amino acids. Trimming stripped 6 bases from V and 5 bases from J, with 13 bases between. The V gene's germline CDR1 is LNHDA and CDR2 SQIVND (reference sequence). The CDR3 DNA reads TGTGCCAGTAGCCTACAGGGAGGGTATGGCTACACCTTC. This sequence encodes CASSLQGGYGYTF.

This clone was observed a few times. The V gene is TRBV19, the J gene TRBJ2-3; 7 nucleotides align to TRBD1. Germline CDR1 LNHDA, CDR2 SQIVND (reference sequence). Germline trimming cut 4 bases from V and 3 bases from J; bases unmatched to any gene: 7. The CDR3 is 15 residues long. CDR3 region: CASSTPTGLTDTQYF. The CDR3 DNA reads as TGTGCCAGTAGTACCCCGACAGGGTTGACAGATACGCAGTATTTT. Full variable domain (missing parts from reference TRBV19 and TRBJ2-3): DGGITQSPKYLFRKEGQNVTLSCEQNLNHDAMYWYRQDPGQGLRLIYYSQIVNDFQKGDIAEGYSVSREKKESFPLTVTSAQKNPTAFYLCASSTPTGLTDTQYFGPGTRLTVL.

On this clone: The junction does not match germline at one end; this may be a read error. The chain links TRBV5-1 to TRBJ2-2; possible D gene TRBD2, 6 bases. This CDR3 is built from 14 residues. Per germline, CDR1 SGHRS and CDR2 YFSETQ. The CDR3 is CASTLGVEGGELFF. The CDR3 nucleotides read TGCGCCAGCACCTTGGGAGTGGAGGGCGGGGAGCTGTTTTTT.

DNA of the CDR3: TGTGCCAGCAGCCAGTTGGAAGCGGGAGGGCCGCGACAGTACTTC. Its translation is CASSQLEAGGPRQYF. V usage is TRBV3-1 (or the pseudogene TRBV3-2) and J usage is TRBJ2-7, with 10 bases lining up with TRBD2. The CDR3 runs 15 residues. Germline V gives CDR1 LGHDT, CDR2 YNNKEL (reference sequence). V lost 3 bases, J lost 10 bases, and 12 bases stayed unmatched.

This clone turned up a few times. The chain carries TRBV28 and TRBJ2-7; no reliable D call. Germline values: CDR1 MDHEN, CDR2 SYDVKM. V gave up 3 bases and J gave up 3 bases, with 21 bases separating them. This CDR3 is 17 amino acids long. CDR3 sequence (DNA): TGTGCCAGCAGTTTTCTACTTAGAGGAAATTCAGACTACGAGCAGTACTTC. This encodes CASSFLLRGNSDYEQYF.

The V call is TRBV28, the J call TRBJ1-5, with 8 bases identical to TRBD1. The CDR3 is 16 residues long. CDR1 MDHEN and CDR2 SYDVKM come from the germline V gene. Trimming took 5 bases from V and 0 from J; bases not matched to a gene: 6. The CDR3 protein is CASSTRDRNSNQPQHF. CDR3 bases: TGTGCCAGCAGTACCCGGGACAGGAATAGCAATCAGCCCCAGCATTTT.

This clone was picked up a small number of times. This chain joins TRBV24-1 and TRBJ2-7; 11 bases are a match to TRBD2. CDR1 and CDR2 from the germline V gene are KGHDR and SFDVKD. The CDR3 runs 16 residues. V gave up 5 bases and J gave up 0 bases; unmatched junction bases: 5. CDR3 coding DNA: TGTGCCACCAGTGCTCTCGGGACTAGCGGCTCCTACGAGCAGTACTTC. This sequence encodes CATSALGTSGSYEQYF.

The CDR3: CASSDLTEETQYF. CDR3 in DNA: TGCGCCAGCAGTGATTTGACAGAAGAGACCCAGTACTTC. V is TRBV10-1 and J is TRBJ2-5; tentative D call: TRBD1 (5 bases). V lost 3 bases and J lost 3, with 8 bases in between. In germline, CDR1 is WNHNN, CDR2 SYGVQD (reference sequence). CDR3 length: 13 residues.

The chain combines TRBV6-2 or TRBV6-3 with TRBJ1-1; 8 bases line up with TRBD1. The CDR3 is 21 amino acids. The V and J ends lost 6 bases and 4 bases, in that order; junction bases with no gene match: 28. Germline V gives CDR1 MNHEY, CDR2 SVGEGT. The CDR3 sequence is CASSDTLRGTGATITLTEAFF. CDR3 DNA: TGTGCCAGCAGCGACACCTTAAGAGGGACAGGCGCCACGATAACGCTCACTGAAGCTTTCTTT.

Only one count was recorded for this clone. The chain has TRBV29-1 and TRBJ1-1, with TRBD1 identical over 7 bases. The V segment lost 7 bases and the J segment 1 base; nucleotides outside the gene matches: 3. Germline assignment: CDR1 SQVTM and CDR2 ANQGSEA. This CDR3 region has 12 residues. In DNA form, the CDR3 reads TGCAGCGCCTACAGGGGGAACACTGAAGCTTTCTTT. The encoded protein is CSAYRGNTEAFF.

The chain recombines TRBV7-2 with TRBJ2-1; no reliable D call. V was clipped by 4 bases and J by 8 bases, with 6 bases between them. Germline V lookup: CDR1 SGHTA, CDR2 FQGNSA. This CDR3 is built from 11 residues. The DNA for the CDR3 is TGTGCCAGCAGCTCAAGCGATGAGCAGTTCTTC. This gives the protein CASSSSDEQFF.